This TCR beta chain originates from a study of control samples from healthy donors and cancer patients. This table comes from immunoSEQ multiplex PCR, and its TCRdb copy is limited to in-frame clones, with some not included. The sample holds around 100,000 clones, around nine tenths seen once. The V end was cut by 2 bases, the J end by 13 bases, with 11 bases between. CDR3 length: 11 residues. The chain has TRBV12-3 or TRBV12-4 and TRBJ1-2; tentative D call: TRBD1 (6 bases). This receptor was taken from a woman aged 18-30 years in good health. Sequencing was performed on blood. CDR3 DNA: TGTGCCAGCAGTTTAACAGCAGGGGCCACCTTC. Protein product: CASSLTAGATF.